Shown below are 26 T cell receptor beta chains from a single sample sequenced in a study of blood T cell repertoires in COVID-19. TCRdb keeps only in-frame clones here, not all; method: immunoSEQ multiplex PCR. The data contain about 210,000 clones, approximately 82% of them singletons. The specimen sequenced was peripheral blood. The receptor set was obtained from a woman between 45 and 60 years old with acute or convalescent COVID-19.

The CDR3 spells CSARSTVYAFF. CDR3 bases: TGCAGTGCTAGGAGTACCGTCTACGCTTTCTTT. The V and J genes are TRBV20-1 and TRBJ1-1; D not resolved. Deletions cut 3 bases from V and 11 bases from J, with 13 bases between. The germline gives CDR1 DFQATT, CDR2 SNEGSKA (reference sequence). The CDR3 runs 11 residues.

V and J are TRBV15 and TRBJ2-5; TRBD1 agrees at 10 bases. CDR3 length equals 16 residues. Germline CDR1 LNHNV, CDR2 YYDKDF (reference sequence). V shed 2 bases, J shed 0 bases, and the junction held 3 bases outside the gene matches. The CDR3: CATSRTGQGYQETQYF. In nucleotides, the CDR3 is TGTGCCACCAGCAGAACGGGACAGGGGTACCAAGAGACCCAGTACTTC.

The chain couples TRBV5-1 to TRBJ2-4, with D perhaps TRBD1 (5 bases). Per the germline V gene, CDR1 is SGHRS and CDR2 is YFSETQ. V lost 2 bases and J 5 bases, leaving 14 bases between the germline ends. The CDR3 is made up of 15 amino acids. The CDR3 DNA is TGCGCCAGCAGCTTTCTGACAGCGAATCAAAACATTCAGTACTTC. This translates into CASSFLTANQNIQYF.

CDR3 coding DNA: TGTGCCACCAGTGATTCGTCTAGCGGGGGCTCCTACGAGCAGTACTTC. Translated, it gives CATSDSSSGGSYEQYF. The chain employs TRBV24-1 and TRBJ2-7; 10 bases are shared with TRBD2. CDR1 KGHDR and CDR2 SFDVKD come from the germline V gene. V trimming: 2 bases; J trimming: 0 bases; junction bases outside the gene matches: 3. CDR3 length: 16 amino acids.

This rearrangement joins TRBV5-6 to TRBJ1-2; D is undetermined. The germline CDR1 and CDR2 sequences are SGHDT and YYEEEE. V dropped 1 base and J dropped 7 bases, with 14 bases sitting between them. The CDR3 is 14 amino acids. The CDR3 here is CASSLLAVTFGYTF. In nucleotides, the CDR3 is TGTGCCAGCAGCTTGCTAGCAGTGACCTTTGGCTACACCTTC.

This clone was recorded a few times. The chain is built from TRBV19 and TRBJ2-7; 10 nucleotides agree with TRBD2. V trimming: 4 bases; J trimming: 4 bases; junction bases outside the gene matches: 10. The CDR3 runs to 16 residues. CDR1 LNHDA and CDR2 SQIVND come from the germline V gene (reference sequence). As DNA, the CDR3 is TGTGCCAGTAGTACAGCTAGCGGGAGAGGTCGGTACGAGCAGTACTTC. Its translation is CASSTASGRGRYEQYF.

The chain is built from TRBV9 and TRBJ2-1; D is uncertain. This CDR3 region has 15 residues. V lost 4 bases, J lost 0 bases, and 11 bases lay in between. Germline CDR1 reads SGDLS; CDR2 reads YYNGEE. This CDR3 reads CASSPISSSYNEQFF. The CDR3 DNA reads TGTGCCAGCAGCCCCATCTCGAGCTCCTACAATGAGCAGTTCTTC.

V gene TRBV6-2 or TRBV6-3 combines with J gene TRBJ1-2; 9 bases align to TRBD1. Germline V lookup: CDR1 MNHEY, CDR2 SVGEGT. The CDR3 length is 15 residues. V shed 0 bases, J shed 5 bases, and the junction held 4 bases outside the gene matches. This CDR3 reads CASSYSRGQGYGYTF. In DNA form, the CDR3 reads TGTGCCAGCAGTTACTCGAGAGGACAGGGGTATGGCTACACCTTC.

The chain has TRBV12-1 and TRBJ1-5. TRBV12-1 has pseudogene status. The length of the CDR3 is 13 residues. Here the CDR3 reads CASSFDRNQPQHF. The CDR3 DNA reads as TGTGCCAGCAGCTTTGATCGGAATCAGCCCCAGCATTTT.

The CDR3 nucleotides are TGTGCCAGCAGTTTCTTAGATCCCTACTCTGGGGCCAACGTCCTGACTTTC. Residues: CASSFLDPYSGANVLTF. The chain combines TRBV25-1 with TRBJ2-6; D is ambiguous. With 5 bases removed from V and 0 bases from J, the gap between germline ends came to 14 bases. The CDR3 length is 17 residues. Per germline, CDR1 MGHDK and CDR2 SYGVNS.

V gene TRBV6-5 combines with J gene TRBJ2-7; TRBD1 matches at 8 bases. This CDR3 spans 14 amino acids. V shed 4 bases, J shed 5 bases, and the junction held 7 bases outside the gene matches. Germline CDR1 and CDR2: MNHEY and SVGAGI. This CDR3 is CASSFTGGQDEQYF. CDR3 bases: TGTGCCAGCAGTTTTACAGGGGGTCAGGACGAGCAGTACTTC.

The CDR3: CASSQGLAGKQETQYF. Here the CDR3 DNA reads TGTGCCAGCAGCCAGGGACTAGCGGGGAAACAAGAGACCCAGTACTTC. J is TRBJ2-5 and V is TRBV13, with 13 bases lining up with TRBD2. This CDR3 is built from 16 residues. Germline CDR1 and CDR2: PRHDT and FYEKMQ (reference sequence). Unmatched junction bases numbered 5, after V lost 5 bases and J lost 2 bases.

The chain combines TRBV5-5 with TRBJ2-1, with no clear D. Germline assignment: CDR1 SGHKS and CDR2 YYEKEE (reference sequence). Trimming pared 1 base from V and 5 bases from J, leaving 16 bases between. The CDR3 runs 16 residues. CDR3 nucleotide sequence: TGTGCCAGCAGCTTGTCGGGTTCGTTAGCCAACAATGAGCAGTTCTTC. This gives the protein CASSLSGSLANNEQFF.

J is TRBJ2-5 and V is TRBV20-1; possibly TRBD2 for D (5 bases). Looked up from germline, CDR1 is DFQATT and CDR2 is SNEGSKA (reference sequence). This CDR3 has 12 residues. V lost 3 bases, J lost 7 bases, and 12 bases lay in between. The CDR3 is CSASKDGGTQYF. The CDR3 bases are TGCAGTGCTAGTAAGGATGGAGGGACCCAGTACTTC.

The rearrangement joins TRBV24-1 to TRBJ1-1; D gene unclear. Germline loops: CDR1 KGHDR, CDR2 SFDVKD. This CDR3 comprises 11 residues. V was clipped by 3 bases and J by 7 bases, with 5 bases between them. CDR3 coding DNA: TGTGCCACCAGTGATGAGGTTGAAGCTTTCTTT. This codes for CATSDEVEAFF.

The rearrangement joins TRBV2 to TRBJ1-5; D remains unclear. The length of the CDR3 is 18 residues. With 2 bases removed from V and 0 bases from J, the gap between germline ends came to 17 bases. Germline V gives CDR1 SNHLY, CDR2 FYNNEI. CDR3 region: CASSEKTPLLYSNQPQHF. In DNA, the CDR3 is TGTGCCAGCAGTGAAAAGACACCCCTACTTTATAGCAATCAGCCCCAGCATTTT.

V is TRBV27 and J is TRBJ1-2, with TRBD1 matching over 7 bases. This CDR3 contains 14 residues. V shed 7 bases and J 5 bases; nucleotides not matched to a gene: 10. Germline V gene sequence: CDR1 MNHEY, CDR2 SMNVEV (reference sequence). In DNA, the CDR3 is TGTGCCAGCAAGGGACAGAACGTAAGATATGGCTACACCTTC. Amino acid sequence: CASKGQNVRYGYTF.

The chain recombines TRBV2 with TRBJ1-3, with TRBD1 identical over 8 bases. With 5 bases clipped from V and 1 base from J, the junction kept 7 bases outside the gene matches. Germline values: CDR1 SNHLY, CDR2 FYNNEI. The CDR3 totals 16 residues. As DNA, the CDR3 is TGTGCCAGCAGTCGGTTGCAGGGGGCGTCTGGAAACACCATATATTTT. This codes for CASSRLQGASGNTIYF.

The rearrangement links TRBV6-5 to TRBJ1-1, with D possibly TRBD1 on 5 matching bases. The ends were cut back, 10 bases at V and 1 base at J, with 16 bases in the middle. Per the germline V gene, CDR1 is MNHEY and CDR2 is SVGAGI. CDR3 length: 14 amino acids. In nucleotides, the CDR3 is TGTGCCATTTACTCAGGGAATCGGAACACTGAAGCTTTCTTT. It yields the protein CAIYSGNRNTEAFF.

This clone was detected ten times or more. The chain links TRBV9 to TRBJ2-7; tentative D call: TRBD1 (5 bases). Trimming took 1 base from V and 0 from J, leaving 8 bases between them. Germline V gives CDR1 SGDLS, CDR2 YYNGEE. The CDR3 contains 14 residues. CDR3 bases: TGTGCCAGCAGCGTATCAGGGCCCTCCTACGAGCAGTACTTC. It is translated as CASSVSGPSYEQYF. The full variable domain, its missing parts supplied by reference TRBV9 and TRBJ2-7, is DSGVTQTPKHLITATGQRVTLRCSPRSGDLSVYWYQQSLDQGLQFLIQYYNGEERAKGNILERFSAQQFPDLHSELNLSSLELGDSALYFCASSVSGPSYEQYFGPGTRLTVT.

The table lists this clone with a few counts. This rearrangement joins TRBV27 to TRBJ1-4; D gene ambiguous. This CDR3 comprises 15 residues. CDR1 is MNHEY and CDR2 is SMNVEV in the germline V gene (reference sequence). V lost 6 bases to trimming and J lost 8 bases, with 19 bases between them. CDR3 DNA sequence: TGTGCCAGCAGGGCCAACCGGGGATCTGGGGAAAAACTGTTTTTT. Translation gives CASRANRGSGEKLFF.

This chain uses TRBV6-5 with TRBJ2-5, with D maybe TRBD2 (6 bases). The V gene lost 2 bases and the J gene lost 1 base, with 11 bases spanning the gap. This CDR3 has 15 amino acids. The germline CDR1 and CDR2 sequences are MNHEY and SVGAGI. For the CDR3, the DNA is TGTGCCAGCAGTTACCTAGGGACTTCCCAAGAGACCCAGTACTTC. It codes for CASSYLGTSQETQYF.

The rearrangement uses TRBV11-2 and TRBJ2-3, with TRBD1 as a possible D gene (5 bases). From germline, CDR1 is SGHAT and CDR2 FQNNGV. Between the trimmed V and J ends, which lost 10 bases and 3 bases, there was a span of 11 bases. CDR3 size: 12 residues. This chain's CDR3 is CATSDKTDTQYF. The CDR3 bases are TGTGCCACATCGGACAAGACAGATACGCAGTATTTT.

This sequence joins TRBV6-1 and TRBJ1-1; TRBD1 is a possible D gene (5 bases). The CDR3 covers 16 residues. Per germline, CDR1 MNHNS and CDR2 SASEGT. Trimming removed 4 bases from V and 4 bases from J, with 19 bases in between. The CDR3: CASSGQNRRGGTEAFF. CDR3 in DNA: TGTGCCAGCAGTGGACAGAATCGGCGGGGGGGCACTGAAGCTTTCTTT.

A single count supports this clone. The chain links TRBV6-5 to TRBJ2-6; no definite D call. The V end was cut by 10 bases, the J end by 0 bases, with 10 bases between. Germline V gives CDR1 MNHEY, CDR2 SVGAGI. This CDR3 spans 14 amino acids. The CDR3 loop reads CATEALSGANVLTF. CDR3 bases: TGTGCCACCGAGGCACTCTCTGGGGCCAACGTCCTGACTTTC.

The chain uses TRBV30 and TRBJ2-7; 11 nucleotides match TRBD2. Germline V gene data show CDR1 as GTSNPN and CDR2 as SVGIG (reference sequence). V lost 0 bases, J lost 7 bases, and 8 bases stayed unmatched. The CDR3 runs 15 residues. CDR3 DNA sequence: TGTGCCTGGAGTGTCCAACTAGCGGGAGTAGAAGAGCAGTACTTC. It translates to CAWSVQLAGVEEQYF.